Following are 10 T cell receptor beta chains from one sample sequenced in a study of cytomegalovirus exposure and HLA in healthy donors. PCR was performed using 60 Vbeta and 13 Jbeta primers. TCRdb keeps only in-frame clones here, not all; method: immunoSEQ multiplex PCR. The data show around 35,000 clones, with roughly 80% seen just once and approximately 8.5% held by the top ten. Sequencing input: PBMCs. These receptor sequences come from a middle-aged woman in good health and CMV-seronegative.

V usage is TRBV4-3 and J usage is TRBJ1-2, with D tentatively TRBD1 (6 bases). CDR1 and CDR2 from the germline V gene are LGHNA and YSLEER. The CDR3 runs to 14 residues. V lost 4 bases, J lost 6 bases, and 15 bases lay in between. The DNA of the CDR3 is TGCGCCAGCAGCCTAAGTCCTTGGACAGATGGCTACACCTTC. Translated, it gives CASSLSPWTDGYTF.

V is TRBV7-9 and J is TRBJ1-1, with D maybe TRBD1 (6 bases). CDR1 and CDR2 (germline): SEHNR, FQNEAQ (reference sequence). Trimming shortened V by 6 bases and J by 0 bases, and 17 bases separated the two germline ends. This CDR3 region has 16 residues. CDR3 residues: CASSHAGVRMNTEAFF. The CDR3 DNA reads TGTGCCAGCAGTCACGCAGGGGTCAGAATGAACACTGAAGCTTTCTTT.

The chain employs TRBV18 and TRBJ1-1; D is unresolved. This CDR3 is built from 13 residues. Trimming cost V 6 bases and J 0 bases, with 8 bases left between them. In germline, CDR1 is KGHSH, CDR2 LQKENI. CDR3 amino acids: CASSPTMNTEAFF. The DNA of the CDR3 is TGTGCCAGCTCTCCGACTATGAACACTGAAGCTTTCTTT.

The gene calls are TRBV14 and TRBJ1-6; D uncertain. Germline V CDR1 and CDR2: SGHDN, FVKESK. V was trimmed by 4 bases and J by 13 bases, leaving 17 bases between them. CDR3 size: 14 residues. Here the CDR3 DNA reads TGTGCCAGCAGCCGCGATCGTCTAGAACACCCCCTCCACTTT. Translated, it gives CASSRDRLEHPLHF.

This sequence joins TRBV2 and TRBJ2-7; 7 bases match TRBD1. The CDR3 runs to 13 residues. The V gene's germline CDR1 is SNHLY and CDR2 FYNNEI. V lost 5 bases to trimming and J lost 3 bases; unmatched junction nucleotides: 4. CDR3 residues: CASSRDSNYEQYV. The CDR3 nucleotides are TGTGCCAGCAGTAGGGACAGTAACTACGAGCAGTACGTC.

This chain joins TRBV7-2 and TRBJ1-2, with 7 bases aligning to TRBD1. The CDR3 is 14 residues long. Germline CDR1 is SGHTA and CDR2 is FQGNSA. The ends lost 3 bases at V and 6 bases at J; junction bases unmatched: 7. CDR3 sequence reads: CASSLLQGKDGYTF. CDR3 nucleotide sequence: TGTGCCAGCAGCTTGCTACAGGGGAAAGATGGCTACACCTTC.

The J gene is TRBJ2-7, the V gene TRBV25-1, with 7 bases aligning to TRBD2. With V trimmed by 2 bases and J by 2 bases, 0 bases remained unmatched. Germline-derived CDR1 and CDR2 are MGHDK and SYGVNS. This CDR3 spans 13 amino acids. The DNA of the CDR3 is TGTGCCAGCAGTGAAGGGGGGGCCTACGAGCAGTACTTC. It yields the protein CASSEGGAYEQYF.

V is TRBV7-6 and J is TRBJ2-3; 9 bases fit TRBD2. Germline V gives CDR1 SGHVS, CDR2 FNYEAQ. This CDR3 spans 15 amino acids. Trimming at V came to 1 base and at J to 3 bases, leaving 2 bases not matched to a gene. The CDR3 spells CASSLGGGETDTQYF. CDR3 in DNA: TGTGCCAGCAGCTTAGGCGGGGGGGAGACAGATACGCAGTATTTT.

As DNA, the CDR3 is TGTGCCAGCAGTGATTCCGTATCCGATACGCAGTATTTT. Protein: CASSDSVSDTQYF. The chain has TRBV2 and TRBJ2-3; no reliable D call. The germline V gene has CDR1 SNHLY and CDR2 FYNNEI. With 3 bases removed from V and 6 bases from J, the gap between germline ends came to 10 bases. The CDR3 is made up of 13 amino acids.

J is TRBJ2-5 and V is TRBV5-1; TRBD2 is a possible D gene (5 bases). The germline gives CDR1 SGHRS, CDR2 YFSETQ. CDR3 length: 16 amino acids. Between the trimmed V and J ends, which lost 6 bases and 5 bases, there was a span of 23 bases. CDR3 residues: CASTYELGIRGETQYF. Written as DNA, the CDR3 is TGCGCCAGCACATATGAACTCGGGATCCGTGGGGAGACCCAGTACTTC.